This T cell receptor (beta chain) was identified during a study of OX40 agonist ivuxolimab in advanced cancers. Overall study context: Ivuxolimab doses were 0.01, 0.1, 0.3, 1.5, 3 or 10 mg/kg every 2 weeks.

TCRdb keeps only in-frame clones here, not all; method: immunoSEQ multiplex PCR. Counted here are about 52,000 clones, 94% occurring once; the ten biggest clones make up roughly 12%. Germline values: CDR1 MNHNY, CDR2 SVGAGI (reference sequence). V gave up 2 bases and J gave up 8 bases, with 8 bases separating them. The CDR3 is made up of 12 amino acids. The V call is TRBV6-6, the J call TRBJ2-3, with TRBD1 as a possible D gene (6 bases). This sample comprised CD4+ or CD8+ T cells sorted from blood, obtained in a trial of the OX40 agonist ivuxolimab. This sequence originates from an adult with an advanced solid tumor such as melanoma, head and neck, liver or kidney cancer. The CDR3 spells CASSYTQGTQYF. The CDR3 DNA follows: TGTGCCAGCAGTTACACACAGGGTACGCAGTATTTT.